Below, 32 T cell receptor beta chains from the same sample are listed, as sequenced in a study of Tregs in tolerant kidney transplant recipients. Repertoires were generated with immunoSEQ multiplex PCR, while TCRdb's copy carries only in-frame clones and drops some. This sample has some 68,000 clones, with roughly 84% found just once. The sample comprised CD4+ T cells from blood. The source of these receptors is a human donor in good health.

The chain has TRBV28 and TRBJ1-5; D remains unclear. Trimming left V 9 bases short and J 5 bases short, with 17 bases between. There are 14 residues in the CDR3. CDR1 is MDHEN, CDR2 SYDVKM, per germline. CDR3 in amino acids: CASKRGGWDQPQHF. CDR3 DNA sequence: TGTGCCAGTAAACGAGGAGGTTGGGATCAGCCCCAGCATTTT. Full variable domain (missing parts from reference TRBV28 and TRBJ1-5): DVKVTQSSRYLVKRTGEKVFLECVQDMDHENMFWYRQDPGLGLRLIYFSYDVKMKEKGDIPEGYSVSREKKERFSLILESASTNQTSMYLCASKRGGWDQPQHFGDGTRLSIL.

CDR3 nucleotides: TGCGCCAGCAGCTTAGGCAGGAACACAGATACGCAGTATTTT. Protein product: CASSLGRNTDTQYF. The rearrangement joins TRBV5-1 to TRBJ2-3, with unresolved D. This CDR3 has 14 amino acids. The V and J ends lost 2 bases and 2 bases respectively, with 9 bases between them. Germline CDR1 reads SGHRS; CDR2 reads YFSETQ.

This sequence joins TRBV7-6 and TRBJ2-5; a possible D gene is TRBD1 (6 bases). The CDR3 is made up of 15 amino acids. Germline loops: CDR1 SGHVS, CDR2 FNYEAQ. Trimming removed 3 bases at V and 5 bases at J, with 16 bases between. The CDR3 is CASSFQTGRRETQYF. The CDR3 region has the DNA TGTGCCAGCAGCTTTCAAACAGGGCGTAGGGAGACCCAGTACTTC.

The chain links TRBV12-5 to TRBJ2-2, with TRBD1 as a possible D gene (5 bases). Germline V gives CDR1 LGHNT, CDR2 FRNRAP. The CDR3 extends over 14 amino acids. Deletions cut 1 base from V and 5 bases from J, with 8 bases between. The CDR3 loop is CASGLGGATGELFF. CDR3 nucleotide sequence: TGTGCTAGTGGTTTGGGGGGCGCGACCGGGGAGCTGTTTTTT.

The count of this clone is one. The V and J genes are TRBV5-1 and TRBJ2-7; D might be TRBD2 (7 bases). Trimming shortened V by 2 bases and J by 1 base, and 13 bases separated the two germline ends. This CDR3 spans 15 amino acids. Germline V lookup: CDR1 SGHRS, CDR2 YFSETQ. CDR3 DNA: TGCGCCAGCAGCTTACGGGGGGCGAGTTCCTACGAGCAGTACTTC. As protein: CASSLRGASSYEQYF. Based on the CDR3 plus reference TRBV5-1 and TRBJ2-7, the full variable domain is KAGVTQTPRYLIKTRGQQVTLSCSPISGHRSVSWYQQTPGQGLQFLFEYFSETQRNKGNFPGRFSGRQFSNSRSEMNVSTLELGDSALYLCASSLRGASSYEQYFGPGTRLTVT.

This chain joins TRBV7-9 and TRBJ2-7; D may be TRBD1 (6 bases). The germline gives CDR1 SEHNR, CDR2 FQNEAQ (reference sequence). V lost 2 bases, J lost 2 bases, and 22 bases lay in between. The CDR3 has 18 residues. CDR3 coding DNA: TGTGCCAGCAGCTTAAGAGACAGGAGTCGAAAGGTCACCTACGAGCAGTACTTC. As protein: CASSLRDRSRKVTYEQYF. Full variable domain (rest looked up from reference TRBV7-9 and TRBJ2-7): DTGVSQNPRHKITKRGQNVTFRCDPISEHNRLYWYRQTLGQGPEFLTYFQNEAQLEKSRLLSDRFSAERPKGSFSTLEIQRTEQGDSAMYLCASSLRDRSRKVTYEQYFGPGTRLTVT.

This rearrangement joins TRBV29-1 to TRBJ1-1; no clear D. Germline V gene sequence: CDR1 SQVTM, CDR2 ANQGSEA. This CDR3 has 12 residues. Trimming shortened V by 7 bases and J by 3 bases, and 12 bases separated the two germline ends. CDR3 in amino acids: CSGGNLHTEAFF. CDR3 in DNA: TGCAGCGGGGGAAACCTCCACACTGAAGCTTTCTTT.

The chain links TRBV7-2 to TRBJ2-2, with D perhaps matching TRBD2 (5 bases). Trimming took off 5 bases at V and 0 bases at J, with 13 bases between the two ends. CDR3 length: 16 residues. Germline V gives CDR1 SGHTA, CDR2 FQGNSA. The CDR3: CASSARGGPNTGELFF. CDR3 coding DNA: TGTGCCAGCAGCGCTCGCGGCGGGCCGAACACCGGGGAGCTGTTTTTT.

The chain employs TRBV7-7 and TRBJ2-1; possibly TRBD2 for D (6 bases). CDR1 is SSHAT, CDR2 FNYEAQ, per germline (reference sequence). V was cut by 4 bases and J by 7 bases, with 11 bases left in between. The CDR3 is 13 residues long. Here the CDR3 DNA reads TGTGCCAGCAGCTCCGGGGGTAGGAATGAGCAGTTCTTC. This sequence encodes CASSSGGRNEQFF.

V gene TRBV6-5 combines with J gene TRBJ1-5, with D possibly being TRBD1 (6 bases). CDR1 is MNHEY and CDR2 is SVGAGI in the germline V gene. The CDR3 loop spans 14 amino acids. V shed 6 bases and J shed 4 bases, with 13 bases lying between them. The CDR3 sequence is CASRSGQLNQPQHF. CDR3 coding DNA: TGTGCCAGCAGAAGCGGACAGCTTAATCAGCCCCAGCATTTT.

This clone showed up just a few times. The CDR3 loop reads CSVIAGGSTDTQYF. The CDR3 DNA is TGCAGCGTAATAGCGGGGGGGAGCACAGATACGCAGTATTTT. The genes are TRBV29-1 and TRBJ2-3; 11 nucleotides align to TRBD2. CDR1 SQVTM and CDR2 ANQGSEA come from the germline V gene. The CDR3 has 14 residues. The J segment lost 0 bases and the V segment lost 6 bases, leaving 2 bases of the junction unmatched.

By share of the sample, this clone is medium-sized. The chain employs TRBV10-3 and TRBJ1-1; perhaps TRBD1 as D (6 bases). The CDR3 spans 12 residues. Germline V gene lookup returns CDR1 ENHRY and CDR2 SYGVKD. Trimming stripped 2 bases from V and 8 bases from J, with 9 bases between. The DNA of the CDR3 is TGTGCCATCAGTGAGGACGACAGGGAAGCTTTCTTT. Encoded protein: CAISEDDREAFF.

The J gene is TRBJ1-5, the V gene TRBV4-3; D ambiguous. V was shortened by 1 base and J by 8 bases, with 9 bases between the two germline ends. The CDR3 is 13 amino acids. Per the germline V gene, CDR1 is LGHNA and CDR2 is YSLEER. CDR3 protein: CASSQAPGEPQHF. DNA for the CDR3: TGCGCCAGCAGCCAAGCCCCCGGTGAGCCCCAGCATTTT.

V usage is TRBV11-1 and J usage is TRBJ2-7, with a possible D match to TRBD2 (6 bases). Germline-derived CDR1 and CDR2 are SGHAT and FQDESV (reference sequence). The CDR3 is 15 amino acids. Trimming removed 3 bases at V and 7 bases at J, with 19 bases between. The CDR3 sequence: CASSFLPSAGWEQYF. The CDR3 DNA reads TGTGCCAGCAGCTTTCTTCCTAGCGCCGGGTGGGAGCAGTACTTC.

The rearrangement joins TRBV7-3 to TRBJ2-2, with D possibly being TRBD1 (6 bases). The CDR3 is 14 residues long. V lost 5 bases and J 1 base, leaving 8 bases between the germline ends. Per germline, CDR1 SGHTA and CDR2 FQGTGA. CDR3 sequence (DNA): TGTGCCAGCAGCGTGGACAGGAACACCGGGGAGCTGTTTTTT. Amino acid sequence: CASSVDRNTGELFF.

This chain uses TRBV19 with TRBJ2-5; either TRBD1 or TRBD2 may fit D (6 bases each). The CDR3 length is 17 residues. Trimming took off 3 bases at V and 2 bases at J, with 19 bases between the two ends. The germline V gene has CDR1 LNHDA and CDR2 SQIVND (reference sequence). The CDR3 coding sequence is TGTGCCAGTAGTATGGGGGGTATCCGGACAGATCAAGAGACCCAGTACTTC. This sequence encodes CASSMGGIRTDQETQYF.

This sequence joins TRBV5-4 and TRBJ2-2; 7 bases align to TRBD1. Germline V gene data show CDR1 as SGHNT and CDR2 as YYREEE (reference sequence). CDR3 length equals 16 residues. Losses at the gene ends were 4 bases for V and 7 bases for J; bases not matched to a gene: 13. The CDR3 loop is CASSQRRTGPSGELFF. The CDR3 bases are TGTGCCAGCAGCCAAAGACGGACAGGACCCAGCGGGGAGCTGTTTTTT.

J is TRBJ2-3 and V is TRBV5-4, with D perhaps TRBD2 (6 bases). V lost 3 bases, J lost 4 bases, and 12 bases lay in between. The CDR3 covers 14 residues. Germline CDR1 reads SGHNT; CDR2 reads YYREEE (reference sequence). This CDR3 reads CASSSGTLPDTQYF. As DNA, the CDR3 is TGTGCCAGCAGCTCCGGGACTTTACCAGATACGCAGTATTTT.

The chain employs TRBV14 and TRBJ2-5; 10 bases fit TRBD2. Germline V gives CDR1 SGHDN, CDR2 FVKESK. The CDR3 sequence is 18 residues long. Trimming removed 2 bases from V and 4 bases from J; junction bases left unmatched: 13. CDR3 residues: CASSQIPFSGGAGETQYF. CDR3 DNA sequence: TGTGCCAGCAGCCAAATCCCCTTCAGCGGGGGGGCCGGAGAGACCCAGTACTTC.

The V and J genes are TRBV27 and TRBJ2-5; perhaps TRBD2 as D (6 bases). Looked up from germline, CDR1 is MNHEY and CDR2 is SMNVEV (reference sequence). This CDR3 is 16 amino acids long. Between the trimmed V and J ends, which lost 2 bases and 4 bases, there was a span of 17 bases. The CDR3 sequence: CASSLGLLGGRETQYF. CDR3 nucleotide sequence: TGTGCCAGCAGTTTAGGGTTATTGGGGGGAAGAGAGACCCAGTACTTC.

CDR3 in DNA: TGTGCCAGCAGTCCTCAACAGGGTTGGGGCACTGAAGCTTTCTTT. This translates into CASSPQQGWGTEAFF. The chain combines TRBV28 with TRBJ1-1; D perhaps matches TRBD1 (6 bases). The CDR3 extends over 15 amino acids. Per the germline V gene, CDR1 is MDHEN and CDR2 is SYDVKM. Trimming removed 5 bases at V and 4 bases at J, with 17 bases between.

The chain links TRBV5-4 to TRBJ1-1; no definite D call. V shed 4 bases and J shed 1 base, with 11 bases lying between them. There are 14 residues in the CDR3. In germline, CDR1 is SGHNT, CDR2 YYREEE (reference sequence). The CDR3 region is CASSISNANTEAFF. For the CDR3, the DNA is TGTGCCAGCAGCATCAGCAATGCGAACACTGAAGCTTTCTTT.

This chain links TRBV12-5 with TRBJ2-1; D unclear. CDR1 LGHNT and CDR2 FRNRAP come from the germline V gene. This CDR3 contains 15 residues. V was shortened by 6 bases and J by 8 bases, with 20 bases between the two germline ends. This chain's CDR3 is CASGIMSTVKDEQFF. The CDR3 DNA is TGTGCTAGTGGCATTATGTCAACAGTTAAAGATGAGCAGTTCTTC.

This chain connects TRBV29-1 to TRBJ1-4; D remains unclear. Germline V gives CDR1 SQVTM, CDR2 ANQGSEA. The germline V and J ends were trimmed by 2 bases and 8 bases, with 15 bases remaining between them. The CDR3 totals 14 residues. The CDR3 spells CSVESRSEGEKLFF. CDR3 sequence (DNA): TGCAGCGTTGAAAGCCGATCAGAAGGGGAAAAACTGTTTTTT.

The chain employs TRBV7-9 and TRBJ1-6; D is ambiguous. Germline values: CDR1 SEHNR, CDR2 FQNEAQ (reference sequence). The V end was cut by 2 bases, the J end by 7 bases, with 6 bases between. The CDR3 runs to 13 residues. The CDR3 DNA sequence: TGTGCCAGCAGCTTAACGCAGAATTCACCCCTCCACTTT. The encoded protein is CASSLTQNSPLHF.

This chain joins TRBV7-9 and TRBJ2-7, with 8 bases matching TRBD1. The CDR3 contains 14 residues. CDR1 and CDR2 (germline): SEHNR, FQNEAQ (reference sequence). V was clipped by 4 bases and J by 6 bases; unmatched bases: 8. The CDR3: CASSSRQGRAEQYF. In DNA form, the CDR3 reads TGTGCCAGCAGCTCCCGACAGGGGAGAGCCGAGCAGTACTTC.

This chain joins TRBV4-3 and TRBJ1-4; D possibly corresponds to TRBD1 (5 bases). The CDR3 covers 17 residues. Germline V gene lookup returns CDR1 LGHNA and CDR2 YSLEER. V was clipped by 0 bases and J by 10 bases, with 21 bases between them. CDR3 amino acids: CASSQEVAGHRWGKLFF. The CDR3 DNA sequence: TGCGCCAGCAGCCAAGAGGTAGCGGGTCACAGGTGGGGAAAACTGTTTTTT.

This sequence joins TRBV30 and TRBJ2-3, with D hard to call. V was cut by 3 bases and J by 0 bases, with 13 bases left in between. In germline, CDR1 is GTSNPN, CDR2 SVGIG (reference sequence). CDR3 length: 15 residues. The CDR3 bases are TGTGCCTGGAGGCTTCTTGGATTAAGCACAGATACGCAGTATTTT. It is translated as CAWRLLGLSTDTQYF.

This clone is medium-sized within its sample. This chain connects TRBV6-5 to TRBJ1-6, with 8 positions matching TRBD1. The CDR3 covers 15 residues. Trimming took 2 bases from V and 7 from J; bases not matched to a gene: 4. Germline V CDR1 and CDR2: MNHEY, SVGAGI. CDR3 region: CASSYEYRGNSPLHF. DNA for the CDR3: TGTGCCAGCAGTTACGAGTACAGGGGGAATTCACCCCTCCACTTT.

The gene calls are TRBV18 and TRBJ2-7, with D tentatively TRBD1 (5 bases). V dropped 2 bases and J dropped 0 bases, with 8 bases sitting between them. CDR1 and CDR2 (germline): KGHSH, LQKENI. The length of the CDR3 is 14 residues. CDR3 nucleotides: TGTGCCAGCTCACCAATGGACACCTCCTACGAGCAGTACTTC. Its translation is CASSPMDTSYEQYF.

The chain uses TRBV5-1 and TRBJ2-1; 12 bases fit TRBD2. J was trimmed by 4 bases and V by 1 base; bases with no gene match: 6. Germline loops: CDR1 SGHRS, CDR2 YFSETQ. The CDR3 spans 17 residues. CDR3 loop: CASSLRPGTSGYNEQFF. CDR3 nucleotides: TGCGCCAGCAGCTTGAGGCCCGGGACTAGCGGGTACAATGAGCAGTTCTTC.

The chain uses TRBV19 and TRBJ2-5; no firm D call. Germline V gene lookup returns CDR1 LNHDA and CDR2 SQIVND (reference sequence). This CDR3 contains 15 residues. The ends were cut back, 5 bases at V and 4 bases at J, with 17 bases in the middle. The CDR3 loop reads CASSPPDVAGETQYF. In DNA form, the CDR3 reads TGTGCCAGTAGTCCCCCGGACGTCGCCGGAGAGACCCAGTACTTC. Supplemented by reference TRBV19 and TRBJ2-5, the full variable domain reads DGGITQSPKYLFRKEGQNVTLSCEQNLNHDAMYWYRQDPGQGLRLIYYSQIVNDFQKGDIAEGYSVSREKKESFPLTVTSAQKNPTAFYLCASSPPDVAGETQYFGPGTRLLVL.